The 5 T cell receptor beta chains presented below share a single source sample, sequenced in a study of blood T cell repertoires in COVID-19. TCRdb keeps only in-frame clones here, not all; method: immunoSEQ multiplex PCR. The sample lists 200,000 or so clones, roughly 90% seen once, with around 2.9% in the top ten. Sequencing input: peripheral blood. These receptor sequences come from an older woman with acute or convalescent COVID-19.

The chain employs TRBV14 and TRBJ1-6; 10 bases map to TRBD1. V trimming: 5 bases; J trimming: 9 bases; junction bases outside the gene matches: 10. The V gene's germline CDR1 is SGHDN and CDR2 FVKESK. There are 16 residues in the CDR3. The DNA for the CDR3 is TGTGCCAGCAGCAAAGGTCCGACAGGGGGCTCTTCACCCCTCCACTTT. It translates to CASSKGPTGGSSPLHF.

The rearrangement joins TRBV19 to TRBJ2-1; tentative D call: TRBD1 (8 bases). The CDR3 loop spans 17 amino acids. Trimming cost V 7 bases and J 5 bases, with 24 bases left between them. Germline V lookup: CDR1 LNHDA, CDR2 SQIVND (reference sequence). Here the CDR3 DNA reads TGTGCCAGTACCAGTATGACGAACAGGGGGGGTAACAATGAGCAGTTCTTC. As protein: CASTSMTNRGGNNEQFF.

The rearrangement uses TRBV9 and TRBJ2-1, with 9 nucleotides matching TRBD1. The J segment lost 2 bases and the V segment lost 3 bases, leaving 3 bases of the junction unmatched. CDR3 length equals 15 residues. In germline, CDR1 is SGDLS, CDR2 YYNGEE. The CDR3 sequence is CASSADRGTYNEQFF. CDR3 coding DNA: TGTGCCAGCAGCGCCGACAGGGGGACCTACAATGAGCAGTTCTTC.

This sequence joins TRBV15 and TRBJ1-5; D ambiguous. Germline V gene data show CDR1 as LNHNV and CDR2 as YYDKDF (reference sequence). Trimming took off 6 bases at V and 6 bases at J, with 9 bases between the two ends. The CDR3 extends over 12 amino acids. CDR3: CATSSWSQPQHF. In DNA form, the CDR3 reads TGTGCCACCAGTTCGTGGAGTCAGCCCCAGCATTTT.

The gene calls are TRBV21-1 and TRBJ1-1. TRBV21-1 is recorded as a pseudogene. This CDR3 has 17 residues. CDR3 region: CASKPPEVTGRNTEAFF. CDR3 nucleotides: TGTGCCAGCAAACCTCCAGAGGTCACGGGGAGAAACACTGAAGCTTTCTTT.